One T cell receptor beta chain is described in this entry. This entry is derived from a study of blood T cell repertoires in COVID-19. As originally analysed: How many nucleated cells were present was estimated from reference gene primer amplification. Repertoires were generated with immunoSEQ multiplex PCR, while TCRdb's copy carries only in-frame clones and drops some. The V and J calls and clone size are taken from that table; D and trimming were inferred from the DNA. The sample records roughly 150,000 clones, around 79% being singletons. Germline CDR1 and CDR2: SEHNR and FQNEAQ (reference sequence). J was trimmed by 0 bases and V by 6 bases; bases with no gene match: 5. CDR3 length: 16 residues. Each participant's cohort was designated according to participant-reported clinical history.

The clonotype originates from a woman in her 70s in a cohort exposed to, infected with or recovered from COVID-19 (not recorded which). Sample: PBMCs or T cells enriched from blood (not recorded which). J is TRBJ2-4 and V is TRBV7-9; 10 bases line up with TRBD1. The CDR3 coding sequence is TGTGCCAGCAGGTCGGGACAGGGGATAGCCAAAAACATTCAGTACTTC. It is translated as CASRSGQGIAKNIQYF.